This T cell receptor (beta chain) came from a study of control samples from healthy donors and cancer patients. CDR1 and CDR2 from the germline V gene are SGHRS and YFSETQ. The V end lost 6 bases, the J end lost 0 bases, and 12 bases lay between the germline ends. The CDR3 loop spans 14 amino acids. Using immunoSEQ multiplex PCR, the repertoire was profiled, and TCRdb retains in-frame clones only, with some absent. The repertoire includes 150,000 to 200,000 clones, around nine tenths of them detected once, and roughly 1.5% sits in the top ten. The TCR was taken from a man aged 25-45 years in good health. Sequenced material: blood. This sequence joins TRBV5-1 and TRBJ1-1, with a possible D match to TRBD1 (6 bases). The CDR3 sequence: CASTMTGLNTEAFF. CDR3 in DNA: TGCGCCAGCACCATGACAGGATTGAACACTGAAGCTTTCTTT.